This TCR beta chain was obtained from a study of blood T cell repertoires in COVID-19. The overall study: From T cells, B-cell-depleted T cells, or PBMCs came the material, which was cDNA or gDNA.

TCRdb keeps only in-frame clones here, not all; method: immunoSEQ multiplex PCR. This sample has about 320,000 clones, with roughly 90% found just once. The CDR3 is made up of 13 amino acids. Trimming cost V 3 bases and J 6 bases; bases outside gene matches: 1. Per the germline V gene, CDR1 is KGHSH and CDR2 is LQKENI. Patients from Seattle were sampled longitudinally, starting during active infection. The clonotype comes from a woman in her twenties or thirties with COVID-19, enrolled during active disease. This chain links TRBV18 with TRBJ2-1; TRBD1 matches 8 bases. Sequenced material: peripheral blood. The CDR3 DNA follows: TGTGCCAGCTCACCGGACAGGGCCAATGAGCAGTTCTTC. Translation: CASSPDRANEQFF.